The clone carrying this TCR beta chain was counted only a few times. The antigen is not known. V was pared by 1 base and J by 6 bases, with 12 bases between. CDR3 length: 14 amino acids. CDR1 is SEHNR and CDR2 is FQNEAQ in the germline V gene (reference sequence). This record belongs to a study of T-cell reconstitution after alpha-beta-depleted transplantation in children. Overall study findings and caveats: Fresh T-cell production supplied most of the T-cell counts and diversity seen one year after transplant.

Unique molecular identifiers were built into the TCRbeta library. TCRdb used MiXCR to reprocess the PCR reads, holding one entry per CDR3 protein. The sample holds under 850,000 distinct CDR3 sequences, over 10% seen once. This clonotype originated in a girl aged 2 to 9 with congenital amegakaryocytic thrombocytopenia, due to receive a stem cell transplant. Sequences were derived from PBMCs, sampled before TCRalphabeta/CD19-depleted stem cell transplant. The chain recombines TRBV7-9 with TRBJ1-2; D ambiguous. CDR3: CASSLGAFLDGYTF. The CDR3 DNA is TGTGCCAGCAGCTTAGGGGCGTTCTTGGATGGCTACACCTTC.